This T cell receptor beta chain was obtained from a study of T cells in Graves' hyperthyroidism and ophthalmopathy (dated by TCRdb to about 2019). Study-wide context: Peripheral blood samples were taken at initial diagnosis, before any treatment was given. A discovery cohort of about a hundred patients, approximately 45 with Graves' ophthalmopathy and roughly 59 with stable Graves' hyperthyroidism, was used to find distinguishing TCR V-J signatures. Whether ophthalmopathy could be predicted prospectively was tested in an independent validation cohort made up of 18 to 20 hyperthyroidism patients plus 17 patients who later progressed to ophthalmopathy. The 100 discovery patients were divided at random into training and test sets in a 7:3 ratio. Thyroid tissue and blood T-cell repertoires from roughly six Graves' hyperthyroidism patients were also compared in the study. Following sampling, methimazole starting at 30 mg daily was given to hyperthyroidism patients, and high-dose intravenous methylprednisolone was given to ophthalmopathy patients. The paper reports TCR Vbeta CDR3 sequencing of over 120 peripheral blood samples: some 44 ophthalmopathy, fewer than 85 hyperthyroidism and around 17 progressor patients.

A patient counted as having stable Graves' hyperthyroidism if no progression to ophthalmopathy occurred over 18 months of follow-up. The hyperthyroidism patients were between 18 and 65 years old and newly diagnosed, with a disease duration of less than 2 months. Patients with uncontrolled infections, other autoimmune diseases, pregnancy or lactation were excluded. Diagnoses were established on the basis of clinical symptoms, serum thyroxine and TRAb, thyroid ultrasound, and orbital computed tomography. Ficoll-Paque density gradient centrifugation was used to isolate PBMCs from about 9 ml of fresh peripheral blood. Total RNA was extracted using Trizol reagent, and RNA quality was assessed on an Agilent 2100 Bioanalyzer. The TCR beta CDR3 regions were amplified from the RNA transcripts. The first round of RT-PCR for the TCR CDR3 was performed with the HTBI primer set and the Qiagen OneStep RT-PCR kit. The libraries were constructed in a second round of multiplex PCR and then size-selected and purified. Paired-end sequencing of the libraries was performed with 100 bp reads on an Illumina HiSeq2000. Per the authors' processing: SOAPnuke was used to process the raw data, with reads discarded if the reads contained adapters or uncalled bases, had a mean Phred below 15, or lacked an exact constant-primer or identifier match. High-quality paired reads were merged using COPE v1.2.5, and each unique nucleotide sequence was defined as a clonotype. MiTCR v1.1 was used to align the clonotypes against IMGT TRBV, TRBD and TRBJ reference segments. Only V-J combinations with frequency above 0.0001, covering about 99% of repertoires, were analysed. The TCS score was defined as the ratio of F50 (clonal expansion) to E x V (chaos), calculated using BLOSUM62-based TCRdist between CDR3 peptides within each V-J. Welch's t-statistics and random forest reduced around 550 V-J features to about 13, which were used in a naive Bayes classifier (R e1071). TCRdb took the public reads, trimmed them with fastp at Q25, ran MiXCR for clone calling and kept in-frame beta chains. Every entry covers one CDR3 protein and lists the most common genes and DNA from its rows. Here the V and J calls rest on TCRdb's processing, not on the authors' analysis. The sample data list some 510,000 distinct CDR3 sequences, and around 20% of these were observed just once. About a quarter of the sample lies in the top ten.

Inclusive of the bounding cysteine and phenylalanine, the CDR3 is 15 residues long. The only DNA kept is the CDR3, 45 bases in frame from the first base. As encoded in the germline V gene, CDR1 is MGHRA while CDR2 is YSYEKL. V is pared back by 5 bases and J by 0 bases, with 14 bases lying between the germline termini. Here is what the overall study found, with its caveats: In validation, the model predicted progression to ophthalmopathy with around 71% sensitivity and approximately 78% specificity, a median of about 6.7 months before onset. In cross-validation, a model built on a 13 V-J signature told ophthalmopathy apart from stable hyperthyroidism with roughly 87% sensitivity and 81% to 82% specificity, and in testing the same model reached 80%/75%. Most expanded thyroid clonotypes (frequency above 0.001) were also detected in blood, a finding suggesting that blood repertoires may reflect thyroid immune responses. Sample size was not statistically predetermined, and investigators were not blinded to group allocation.

Worth noting for this clonotype: Its antigen is still unknown. Per-nucleotide qualities are absent, and no much larger clonotype sits a single base away.

The specimen sequenced was blood. Recombination joined TRBV4-1 with TRBJ2-7; perhaps TRBD2 is the D gene, with 5 bases matching. The receptor was isolated from a man between 18 and 29 years old with Graves' hyperthyroidism. The CDR3 in this case is CASSYGKASSYEQYF. The sequenced DNA: TGCGCCAGCAGCTACGGGAAGGCCAGCTCCTACGAGCAGTACTTC.